This T cell receptor (beta chain) was observed in a study of CD8+CD57+ T cells in acquired aplastic anemia. It was patients with CD8+CD57+ cell expansion by flow cytometry who were chosen for sequencing. Among the patients, none had received any therapy at the time of blood sampling. Points from the study as a whole: The study identified around 28 CD8+ CDR3 sequences shared by patients and controls.

Both TCR beta VDJ combination and CDR3 sequence profiling were carried out. Genomic DNA was the template for this profiling. TCRdb analysed the reads with MiXCR anew, one entry per CDR3 protein. The sample shows about 200,000 distinct CDR3 sequences, roughly 53% of them seen only once. This clonotype came up many times. Its antigen is currently unknown. CDR1 LGHDT and CDR2 YNNKEL come from the germline V gene (reference sequence). V was pared by 1 base and J by 3 bases, with 15 bases between. This CDR3 contains 16 residues. The chain carries TRBV3-1 and TRBJ1-2, with D hard to call. Sequencing was performed on sorted CD4+, CD8+, or CD8+CD57+ T cells (not recorded which) from PBMCs. The source is a human donor with aplastic anemia. This CDR3 is CASSQAGAQTYYGYTF. In DNA form, the CDR3 reads TGTGCCAGCAGCCAAGCCGGAGCACAAACTTACTATGGCTACACCTTC.